A single sample gave rise to the 26 T cell receptor beta chains below, sequenced in a study of control samples from healthy donors and cancer patients (dated by TCRdb to the early 2020s). Libraries were prepared through the immunoSEQ multiplex PCR assay. TCRdb's version of the immuneACCESS table is confined to in-frame rearrangements and falls short of the full clone set. An unresolved V gene accounts for under half of the shortfall where checked; the remainder is of unknown origin. Here the sample has roughly 80,000 clones; around nine tenths occur a single time. 4.5% to 7% of the sample is in the top ten clones. The sample taken for sequencing was blood. Receptors were obtained from a man aged 45-65 years in good health.

The chain links TRBV3-1 (or the pseudogene TRBV3-2) to TRBJ2-7; TRBD1 matches 9 bases. This CDR3 comprises 16 residues. CDR1 is LGHDT, CDR2 YNNKEL, per germline (reference sequence). The ends lost 4 bases at V and 0 bases at J; junction bases unmatched: 7. DNA of the CDR3: TGTGCCAGCAGCCGGTATGGACAGGGGAGCTCCTACGAGCAGTACTTC. Amino acid sequence: CASSRYGQGSSYEQYF.

This rearrangement joins TRBV19 to TRBJ1-4, with 7 bases lining up with TRBD1. Germline CDR1 LNHDA, CDR2 SQIVND (reference sequence). This CDR3 is 16 amino acids long. Trimming took 2 bases from V and 3 from J; bases not matched to a gene: 6. The CDR3 is CASSILLTGANEKLFF. CDR3 DNA: TGTGCCAGTAGTATACTCTTAACAGGGGCTAATGAAAAACTGTTTTTT. Complete variable domain (other parts from reference TRBV19 and TRBJ1-4): DGGITQSPKYLFRKEGQNVTLSCEQNLNHDAMYWYRQDPGQGLRLIYYSQIVNDFQKGDIAEGYSVSREKKESFPLTVTSAQKNPTAFYLCASSILLTGANEKLFFGSGTQLSVL.

The chain uses TRBV24-1 and TRBJ2-2, with a tentative D call TRBD2 (6 bases). In germline, CDR1 is KGHDR, CDR2 SFDVKD. The CDR3 is made up of 16 amino acids. V lost 6 bases to trimming and J lost 1 base, with 14 bases between them. The CDR3 loop reads CATSRRGRENTGELFF. The CDR3 DNA is TGTGCCACCAGTAGGAGGGGCAGGGAGAACACCGGGGAGCTGTTTTTT.

This sequence joins TRBV4-2 and TRBJ1-1; D may be TRBD1 (6 bases). The CDR3 runs to 14 residues. V shed 0 bases and J shed 6 bases, with 11 bases lying between them. CDR1 and CDR2 from the germline V gene are LGHNA and YNFKEQ. The CDR3 is CASSQDLGAPEAFF. In DNA form, the CDR3 reads TGTGCCAGCAGCCAAGACTTGGGGGCCCCTGAAGCTTTCTTT.

The chain links TRBV9 to TRBJ2-5; TRBD1 or TRBD2 may be the D gene (6 bases each). In germline, CDR1 is SGDLS, CDR2 YYNGEE. CDR3 length: 15 amino acids. The germline V and J ends were trimmed by 0 bases and 5 bases, with 14 bases remaining between them. The CDR3 DNA reads TGTGCCAGCAGCGTAGGAGGGGGAGGCAGTGAGACCCAGTACTTC. Translated, it gives CASSVGGGGSETQYF.

This chain connects TRBV7-6 to TRBJ2-3; D is uncertain. Germline V lookup: CDR1 SGHVS, CDR2 FNYEAQ. Trimming removed 6 bases at V and 2 bases at J, with 15 bases between. This CDR3 spans 15 amino acids. CDR3: CASSPNSADTDTQYF. CDR3 sequence (DNA): TGTGCCAGCAGTCCGAACTCCGCTGACACAGATACGCAGTATTTT.

This clone was seen a few times. The rearrangement joins TRBV7-2 to TRBJ2-4; TRBD2 matches at 8 bases. Trimming cost V 1 base and J 8 bases; bases outside gene matches: 4. The CDR3 spans 14 residues. CDR1 and CDR2 from the germline V gene are SGHTA and FQGNSA. DNA for the CDR3: TGTGCCAGCAGCTTAGGGGGGACTAGTTACATTCAGTACTTC. As protein: CASSLGGTSYIQYF. Variable domain in full (rest from reference TRBV7-2 and TRBJ2-4): GAGVSQSPSNKVTEKGKDVELRCDPISGHTALYWYRQSLGQGLEFLIYFQGNSAPDKSGLPSDRFSAERTGGSVSTLTIQRTQQEDSAVYLCASSLGGTSYIQYFGAGTRLSVL.

The chain uses TRBV12-3 or TRBV12-4 and TRBJ2-2, with 7 positions matching TRBD1. This CDR3 comprises 13 residues. The V and J ends lost 6 bases and 6 bases, in that order; junction bases with no gene match: 4. The CDR3 loop is CASRPQGAGELFF. CDR3 bases: TGTGCCAGCAGACCGCAGGGGGCCGGGGAGCTGTTTTTT.

The V call is TRBV11-3, the J call TRBJ2-7; possibly TRBD1 for D (5 bases). CDR3 length: 14 residues. Trimming removed 8 bases from V and 0 bases from J, with 14 bases in between. Germline loops: CDR1 SGHNT, CDR2 YENEEA. In nucleotides, the CDR3 is TGTGCCAGCTCTACAGGCCCCAGCTCCTACGAGCAGTACTTC. Its translation is CASSTGPSSYEQYF. The full variable domain, in which reference TRBV11-3 and TRBJ2-7 provide the parts outside the CDR3, is EAGVVQSPRYKIIEKKQPVAFWCNPISGHNTLYWYLQNLGQGPELLIRYENEEAVDDSQLPKDRFSAERLKGVDSTLKIQPAELGDSAVYLCASSTGPSSYEQYFGPGTRLTVT.

This chain links TRBV25-1 with TRBJ1-2; D not certain. CDR1 is MGHDK and CDR2 is SYGVNS in the germline V gene. V was shortened by 6 bases and J by 5 bases, with 16 bases between the two germline ends. The CDR3 covers 14 residues. CDR3 in amino acids: CASSATGYGYGYTF. In DNA form, the CDR3 reads TGTGCCAGCAGCGCAACGGGTTACGGATATGGCTACACCTTC.

This rearrangement joins TRBV3-1 (or the pseudogene TRBV3-2) to TRBJ2-1; TRBD2 agrees at 11 bases. The germline V gene encodes CDR1 LGHDT and CDR2 YNNKEL (reference sequence). J lost 7 bases, V lost 4 bases, and 9 bases had no gene match. The length of the CDR3 is 16 residues. CDR3 coding DNA: TGTGCCAGCAGCCCTACCAGTAGCGGGGGGGTAAATGAGCAGTTCTTC. This sequence encodes CASSPTSSGGVNEQFF.

This chain links TRBV2 with TRBJ1-4, with 9 bases that match TRBD1. The CDR3 has 13 amino acids. Losses at the gene ends were 8 bases for V and 7 bases for J; bases not matched to a gene: 5. Germline CDR1 SNHLY, CDR2 FYNNEI. The CDR3 DNA reads as TGTGCCAGCCGTCGGGACAGGGTTGAAAAACTGTTTTTT. It translates to CASRRDRVEKLFF. Filled out from reference TRBV2 and TRBJ1-4, the complete variable domain reads EPEVTQTPSHQVTQMGQEVILRCVPISNHLYFYWYRQILGQKVEFLVSFYNNEISEKSEIFDDQFSVERPDGSNFTLKIRSTKLEDSAMYFCASRRDRVEKLFFGSGTQLSVL.

The V gene is TRBV7-9, the J gene TRBJ2-1, with 11 nucleotides matching TRBD2. In germline, CDR1 is SEHNR, CDR2 FQNEAQ (reference sequence). This CDR3 comprises 15 residues. The ends lost 3 bases at V and 6 bases at J; junction bases unmatched: 4. Written as DNA, the CDR3 is TGTGCCAGCAGCTTGACTAGCGGGGAGTTCAATGAGCAGTTCTTC. Translation: CASSLTSGEFNEQFF.

The chain is built from TRBV9 and TRBJ2-2; TRBD2 is a possible D gene (5 bases). The V gene lost 6 bases and the J gene lost 3 bases, with 12 bases spanning the gap. The CDR3 covers 14 residues. From germline, CDR1 is SGDLS and CDR2 YYNGEE. The DNA for the CDR3 is TGTGCCAGCACCCCTTGGGGAGACACCGGGGAGCTGTTTTTT. It codes for CASTPWGDTGELFF. Filled out from reference TRBV9 and TRBJ2-2, the complete variable domain reads DSGVTQTPKHLITATGQRVTLRCSPRSGDLSVYWYQQSLDQGLQFLIQYYNGEERAKGNILERFSAQQFPDLHSELNLSSLELGDSALYFCASTPWGDTGELFFGEGSRLTVL.

The chain carries TRBV3-1 (or the pseudogene TRBV3-2) and TRBJ1-1; TRBD1 matches at 9 bases. The germline gives CDR1 LGHDT, CDR2 YNNKEL (reference sequence). The CDR3 consists of 13 residues. With V trimmed by 4 bases and J by 3 bases, 0 bases remained unmatched. The CDR3 spells CASSRTGDTEAFF. The CDR3 region has the DNA TGTGCCAGCAGCCGGACAGGGGACACTGAAGCTTTCTTT.

The CDR3 sequence: CSLGGRGTGELFF. The CDR3 DNA is TGCAGCCTGGGGGGCAGGGGAACCGGGGAGCTGTTTTTT. V is TRBV29-1 and J is TRBJ2-2; D could derive from TRBD1 or TRBD2 (6 bases each). This CDR3 contains 13 residues. V lost 8 bases, J lost 5 bases, and 15 bases lay in between. CDR1 is SQVTM and CDR2 is ANQGSEA in the germline V gene.

This chain joins TRBV6-5 and TRBJ2-2, with D possibly being TRBD2 (5 bases). Trimming took 2 bases from V and 0 from J, leaving 10 bases between them. Looked up from germline, CDR1 is MNHEY and CDR2 is SVGAGI. The CDR3 has 16 residues. This chain's CDR3 is CASSYVANANTGELFF. Here the CDR3 DNA reads TGTGCCAGCAGTTACGTAGCGAACGCGAACACCGGGGAGCTGTTTTTT.

The chain carries TRBV6-1 and TRBJ1-4; D is possibly TRBD1 (5 bases). The CDR3 length is 15 residues. From germline, CDR1 is MNHNS and CDR2 SASEGT. Trimming cost V 2 bases and J 6 bases, with 13 bases left between them. CDR3 sequence (DNA): TGTGCCAGCAGTGAATCGGGGCTCCCATATGAAAAACTGTTTTTT. This encodes CASSESGLPYEKLFF.

The genes are TRBV11-2 and TRBJ2-5, with a tentative D call TRBD2 (6 bases). CDR3 length equals 14 residues. The germline gives CDR1 SGHAT, CDR2 FQNNGV. Trimming removed 6 bases from V and 3 bases from J, with 14 bases in between. This CDR3 reads CASRTGLEEETQYF. The CDR3 bases are TGTGCCAGCAGAACGGGACTTGAGGAAGAGACCCAGTACTTC.

The rearrangement joins TRBV2 to TRBJ1-4; TRBD1 matches 8 bases. J lost 7 bases, V lost 5 bases, and 6 bases had no gene match. Germline V gene data show CDR1 as SNHLY and CDR2 as FYNNEI. The CDR3 has 14 amino acids. The CDR3 DNA is TGTGCCAGCAGTACAGGGGGGAGTAGTGAAAAACTGTTTTTT. Its translation is CASSTGGSSEKLFF.

The chain is built from TRBV6-5 and TRBJ2-1; TRBD2 matches at 8 bases. Per germline, CDR1 MNHEY and CDR2 SVGAGI. The CDR3 spans 13 residues. J was trimmed by 9 bases and V by 7 bases; bases with no gene match: 8. The CDR3 region has the DNA TGTGCCAGCAACTCGGGGGGGATTGGTGAGCAGTTCTTC. Encoded protein: CASNSGGIGEQFF.

The chain is built from TRBV6-5 and TRBJ1-5, with D possibly TRBD1 on 5 matching bases. Germline loops: CDR1 MNHEY, CDR2 SVGAGI. This CDR3 has 14 residues. The V end lost 8 bases, the J end lost 7 bases, and 18 bases lay between the germline ends. The CDR3 DNA is TGTGCCAGCTGTCCCTCGGGGGTGAGCCAGCCCCAGCATTTT. Translating gives CASCPSGVSQPQHF.

The chain has TRBV5-1 and TRBJ2-7, with 9 bases identical to TRBD2. Germline V gene sequence: CDR1 SGHRS, CDR2 YFSETQ. The V and J ends lost 7 bases and 1 base, in that order; junction bases with no gene match: 6. The CDR3 has 14 residues. CDR3 loop: CASGLAGYSYEQYF. In nucleotides, the CDR3 is TGCGCCAGCGGCCTAGCGGGGTATTCCTACGAGCAGTACTTC.

The rearrangement joins TRBV11-2 to TRBJ2-3, with D perhaps TRBD1 (5 bases). Germline CDR1 and CDR2: SGHAT and FQNNGV. The CDR3 totals 13 residues. The V end lost 1 base, the J end lost 6 bases, and 8 bases lay between the germline ends. CDR3 in DNA: TGTGCCAGCAGCTTAGCAGGGCGGGATACGCAGTATTTT. Amino acids: CASSLAGRDTQYF.

The V and J genes are TRBV30 and TRBJ1-2, with TRBD1 identical over 9 bases. The CDR3 loop spans 15 amino acids. Germline CDR1 is GTSNPN and CDR2 is SVGIG (reference sequence). V shed 2 bases, J shed 7 bases, and the junction held 11 bases outside the gene matches. The CDR3 DNA is TGTGCCTGGAGTCCGGACTCCGGGACAGGGTTTGGCTACACCTTC. Its translation: CAWSPDSGTGFGYTF.

This clone was counted only a few times. J is TRBJ1-6 and V is TRBV6-4, with D unresolved. The CDR3 is 13 residues long. Trimming shortened V by 2 bases and J by 8 bases, and 7 bases separated the two germline ends. Germline V gives CDR1 MRHNA, CDR2 SNTAGT. Written as DNA, the CDR3 is TGTGCCAGCAGTGACAGGGATGATTCACCCCTCCACTTT. It specifies CASSDRDDSPLHF.